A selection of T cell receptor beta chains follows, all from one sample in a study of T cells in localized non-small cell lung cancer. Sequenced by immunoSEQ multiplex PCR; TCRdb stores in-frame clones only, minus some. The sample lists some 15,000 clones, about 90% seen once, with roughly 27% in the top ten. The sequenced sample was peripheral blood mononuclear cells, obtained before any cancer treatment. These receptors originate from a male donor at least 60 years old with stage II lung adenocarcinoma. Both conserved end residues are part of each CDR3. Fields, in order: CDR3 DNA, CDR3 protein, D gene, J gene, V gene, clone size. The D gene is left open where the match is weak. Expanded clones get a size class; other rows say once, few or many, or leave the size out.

TGTGCCAGCAGCCTTCTTAACCAGATGAACACTGAAGCTTTCTTT	CASSLLNQMNTEAFF	NA	TRBJ1-1	TRBV6-5	NA
TGTGCCAGCCTTACGAGGCAGCTCTCCTACAATGAGCAGTTCTTC	CASLTRQLSYNEQFF	NA	TRBJ2-1	TRBV6-6	NA
TGTGCCAGCAGCCGACTAGCGGGAGGAGTGGGCACAGATACGCAGTATTTT	CASSRLAGGVGTDTQYF	TRBD2	TRBJ2-3	TRBV5-6	NA
TGTGCCAGCACAGCGGGAGGGCCGAGGAGAGATGAGCAGTTCTTC	CASTAGGPRRDEQFF	TRBD2	TRBJ2-1	TRBV28	NA
TGTGCCAGCAGCTTAGTCAGATGGCAGTACAATGAGCAGTTCTTC	CASSLVRWQYNEQFF	NA	TRBJ2-1	TRBV7-2	few
TGTGCCAGCAGCCAAGACAGGAGAGGGCAGGGGGCCAACGAGCAGTACTTC	CASSQDRRGQGANEQYF	TRBD1	TRBJ2-7	TRBV14	few
TGTGCCAGCAGCCAGGACAGCACAGATACGCAGTATTTT	CASSQDSTDTQYF	NA	TRBJ2-3	TRBV7-9	NA
TGTGCCAGCTCCCTCTCTCGGGATACGCAGTATTTT	CASSLSRDTQYF	NA	TRBJ2-3	TRBV6-1	NA
TGTGCCAGCAGTTCCAGCGGGAGCTCCTACGAGCAGTACTTC	CASSSSGSSYEQYF	TRBD2	TRBJ2-7	TRBV6-5	NA
TGTGCCAGCAGTTACGGCTCTGGAAACACCATATATTTT	CASSYGSGNTIYF	NA	TRBJ1-3	TRBV6-5	NA
TGTGCCAGCAGCTTAGATCAAGGCGGCAATCAGCCCCAGCATTTT	CASSLDQGGNQPQHF	NA	TRBJ1-5	TRBV7-9	NA
TGTGCCAGCAGCCCCGAGGCAGTCCTTAGCTCCTACGAGCAGTACTTC	CASSPEAVLSSYEQYF	NA	TRBJ2-7	TRBV9	NA
TGTGCCAGCAGCAATGGCCCTAAACTAGCGGGAATCACAGATACGCAGTATTTT	CASSNGPKLAGITDTQYF	NA	TRBJ2-3	TRBV21-1	few
TGCAGCGTTGACTCCGGACTAGCGGGACCCGCGAACACCGGGGAGCTGTTTTTT	CSVDSGLAGPANTGELFF	TRBD2	TRBJ2-2	TRBV29-1	NA
TGTGCCATCAGTTCGACTAACATTGAAGCTTTCTTT	CAISSTNIEAFF	NA	TRBJ1-1	TRBV10-3	NA
TGTGCCAGCAGCTCTCCGGCAGGGGGGTTTGGGGACACAAACATTCAGTACTTC	CASSSPAGGFGDTNIQYF	NA	TRBJ2-4	TRBV11-2	NA
TGTGCCAGCAGCCGAGAGCCAGGAATTACCTCTGGAAACACCATATATTTT	CASSREPGITSGNTIYF	NA	TRBJ1-3	TRBV14	NA
TGTGCAAGTCGCTTAGAGGGGGAGGGAGGGAACACTGAAGCTTTCTTT	CASRLEGEGGNTEAFF	NA	TRBJ1-1	TRBV12-2	NA
TGTGCCAGCAACAGTTACGGAATGGGAGTAGCTTTCTTT	CASNSYGMGVAFF	NA	TRBJ1-1	TRBV6-5	NA
TGCGCCAGCAGTCATTATCCTCGGACAGGGGAATTCGACTCCTACGAGCAGTACTTC	CASSHYPRTGEFDSYEQYF	TRBD1	TRBJ2-7	TRBV23-1	NA
TGTGCCAGCAGTTTAATTCTCGGGGGAGGGCCGGGTGAGCAGTTCTTC	CASSLILGGGPGEQFF	TRBD2	TRBJ2-1	TRBV27	NA
TGTGCCAGCAGTTTGGTAAATAGGGCGAACACTGAAGCTTTCTTT	CASSLVNRANTEAFF	NA	TRBJ1-1	TRBV11-3	NA
TGCGCCAGCAGCCACCCTAGGATCGGGGAGGAGAGCTCTGGGGCCAACGTCCTGACTTTC	CASSHPRIGEESSGANVLTF	NA	TRBJ2-6	TRBV4-3	NA
TGTGCCAGCAGCCGTGGACAGAACACTGAAGCTTTCTTT	CASSRGQNTEAFF	NA	TRBJ1-1	TRBV9	NA
TGCGCCAGCAGCTACACCAATGAAAAACTGTTTTTT	CASSYTNEKLFF	NA	TRBJ1-4	TRBV5-1	NA
TGTGCCACCAGCAGAGACAGGTCCGAGCAGTACTTC	CATSRDRSEQYF	NA	TRBJ2-7	TRBV15	NA
TGTGCCAGCAGCATGGGACTGGTCTACAATGAGCAGTTCTTC	CASSMGLVYNEQFF	NA	TRBJ2-1	TRBV7-9	NA
TGCGCCAGCAGCTTGTTGGGGAGGATCGCCGGGGAGCTGTTTTTT	CASSLLGRIAGELFF	NA	TRBJ2-2	TRBV5-1	NA
TGTGCCAGCAGTGAAAGGGCCAGAGAAGCTTTCTTT	CASSERAREAFF	NA	TRBJ1-1	TRBV6-1	NA
TGTGCCAGCAGTGAGTCGGGAGGGCCTGGAGAGACCCAGTACTTC	CASSESGGPGETQYF	TRBD2	TRBJ2-5	TRBV6-1	NA
TGTGCCAGCAGCCCAGGGGATCGATATGGCTACACCTTC	CASSPGDRYGYTF	NA	TRBJ1-2	TRBV6-6	NA
TGTGCCAGCAGCTTAGACAGGGGCCCCTCTGGAAACACCATATATTTT	CASSLDRGPSGNTIYF	TRBD1	TRBJ1-3	TRBV7-9	once
TGTGCCAGCAGTACCCAGCGAGCTAACTATGGCTACACCTTC	CASSTQRANYGYTF	NA	TRBJ1-2	TRBV28	NA
TGTGCCAGCAGCGCCCAGGGCGCCTACGAGCAGTACTTC	CASSAQGAYEQYF	NA	TRBJ2-7	TRBV21-1	NA
TGTGCCAGCATTAAGGCCGCCATGAACACTGAAGCTTTCTTT	CASIKAAMNTEAFF	NA	TRBJ1-1	TRBV11-2	few
TGTGCCAGCAGCCAAGAGGGAAAAGGTCAGCCCCAGCATTTT	CASSQEGKGQPQHF	NA	TRBJ1-5	TRBV14	NA
TGTGCCACCCGACAGGGCGGAAATTCACCCCTCCACTTT	CATRQGGNSPLHF	TRBD1	TRBJ1-6	TRBV6-1	NA
TGTGCCAGCTCACCAACTAGTGTTTACGAGCAGTACTTC	CASSPTSVYEQYF	NA	TRBJ2-7	TRBV18	NA
TGTGCCAGCAGTTTTACAACGAACACCGGGGAGCTGTTTTTT	CASSFTTNTGELFF	NA	TRBJ2-2	TRBV27	few